The rows below give T cell receptor beta chains drawn from one sample of a study of PD-1 blockade in classical Hodgkin lymphoma. Some clones are missing from TCRdb's copy, which holds only in-frame ones; the method was immunoSEQ multiplex PCR. The sample lists 50,000 to 65,000 clones; around 93% were seen once. The source material was peripheral blood mononuclear cells (PBMCs), sampled before the second cycle of nivolumab. Receptors originate from a human donor with classical Hodgkin lymphoma. The CDR3 runs from the conserved cysteine through the conserved F or W. A D gene is named only where the DNA matches it firmly. Clone size is shown for a subset of rows, as once, few, many or a class of expanded clone.

d_call | clone_size | j_call | v_call | cdr3_nt | cdr3_aa
TRBD1 | . | TRBJ1-6 | TRBV30 | TGTGCCAGAGGGACAGGTTATAATTCACCCCTCCACTTT | CARGTGYNSPLHF
. | . | TRBJ2-5 | TRBV2 | TGTGCCAGCAGACGGAGGGGGGAGACCCAGTACTTC | CASRRRGETQYF
. | . | TRBJ2-3 | TRBV18 | TGTGCCAGCTCACCATTGGAGATCGCTAAGGGTGGGAGCACGCAGTATTTT | CASSPLEIAKGGSTQYF
. | . | TRBJ2-7 | TRBV27 | TGTGCCAGCAGTTCAGCGTCTGGGACGGCTTCCTACGAGCAGTACTTC | CASSSASGTASYEQYF
. | . | TRBJ2-1 | TRBV6-5 | TGTGCCAGCAGTTATTCCAGCTCCTACAATGAGCAGTTCTTC | CASSYSSSYNEQFF
. | . | TRBJ2-2 | TRBV7-6 | TGTGCCAGCAGCCCGACCGGCGGTTTTGGCTTTGGCGGGGAGCTGTTTTTT | CASSPTGGFGFGGELFF
TRBD2 | . | TRBJ2-1 | TRBV5-4 | TGTGCCAGCAGAGCGGGACTAGCGGGAGTGGGGTACAATGAGCAGTTCTTC | CASRAGLAGVGYNEQFF
TRBD1 | once | TRBJ2-1 | TRBV5-1 | TGCGCCAGCAGCAAAGGACAGGGCGAAAATGAGCAGTTCTTC | CASSKGQGENEQFF
. | . | TRBJ2-5 | TRBV14 | TGTGCCAGCAGCCAAAGCCAACAGAGGGAGGAGACCCAGTACTTC | CASSQSQQREETQYF
. | once | TRBJ2-2 | TRBV6-1 | TGTGCCAGCAGTGCCGGGCTTTACACCGGGGAGCTGTTTTTT | CASSAGLYTGELFF
. | few | TRBJ1-4 | TRBV23-1 | TGCGCCAGCAGTCAATCGTTCCCTCCATTTTTT | CASSQSFPPFF
TRBD2 | . | TRBJ2-2 | TRBV27 | TGTGCCAGCAGTACCAAGCGGGAGTACACCGGGGAGCTGTTTTTT | CASSTKREYTGELFF
. | . | TRBJ2-3 | TRBV27 | TGTGCCAGCAGTTTAAGGGGGACGCGCACAGATACGCAGTATTTT | CASSLRGTRTDTQYF
TRBD1 | . | TRBJ1-3 | TRBV28 | TGTGCCAGCACCCCACCGGGACAGGGGGGAAACACCATATATTTT | CASTPPGQGGNTIYF
. | few | TRBJ1-2 | TRBV5-1 | TGCGCCAGCAGCAGCAGGGTGAGCTATGGCTACACCTTC | CASSSRVSYGYTF
. | . | TRBJ2-1 | TRBV10-2 | TGCGCCAGCAGCGTGCTCAGTGGGTACAATGAGCAGTTCTTC | CASSVLSGYNEQFF
TRBD1 | . | TRBJ1-2 | TRBV7-7 | TGTGCCAGCAGTCATCCGGGGAAACTGGACAGGCTCCCTCTCTATGGCTACACCTTC | CASSHPGKLDRLPLYGYTF
. | . | TRBJ2-5 | TRBV7-7 | TGTGCCAGCAGCTTGTCTAGCGCATATCAAGAGACCCAGTACTTC | CASSLSSAYQETQYF
. | . | TRBJ2-1 | TRBV4-2 | TGTGCCAGCAGTCGTGGGGCGAATGAGCAGTTCTTC | CASSRGANEQFF
. | . | TRBJ2-3 | TRBV7-2 | TGTGCCAGCAGCCAGGACAACACAGATACGCAGTATTTT | CASSQDNTDTQYF
TRBD1 | . | TRBJ2-6 | TRBV5-6 | TGTGCCAGCAGCTTAGCCGGGACAGGGGTTCTCTCTGGGGCCAACGTCCTGACTTTC | CASSLAGTGVLSGANVLTF
TRBD1 | . | TRBJ2-7 | TRBV14 | TGTGCCAGCAGCCAAGGGACAGGGGTCTCCTACGAGCAGTACTTC | CASSQGTGVSYEQYF
TRBD2 | few | TRBJ2-7 | TRBV5-1 | TGCGCCAGCAGCTTGCCTGGGGGGAGGGCCTCCTACGAGCAGTACTTC | CASSLPGGRASYEQYF
TRBD2 | once | TRBJ2-7 | TRBV6-1 | TGTGCCAGCGTTCTAGCGGGAGCCTACGAGCAGTACTTC | CASVLAGAYEQYF
TRBD1 | . | TRBJ1-2 | TRBV27 | TGTGCCAGCAGCTCTCGGGCAGGGGGTCATGGCTACACCTTC | CASSSRAGGHGYTF
TRBD2 | . | TRBJ2-7 | TRBV5-1 | TGCGCCAGCAGAATTGTGCGGGGGAACTTCCTCTACGAGCAGTACTTC | CASRIVRGNFLYEQYF
. | . | TRBJ2-7 | TRBV5-1 | TGCGCCAGCAGCCCCGGGACCGGATTAAGGTACGAGCAGTACTTC | CASSPGTGLRYEQYF
TRBD1 | . | TRBJ1-1 | TRBV27 | TGTGCCAGCAGTAAGTTCAGGGGGGAGGCCACTGAAGCTTTCTTT | CASSKFRGEATEAFF
TRBD1 | . | TRBJ1-6 | TRBV10-3 | TGTGCCATCAGTGACCCCCCGGGACAGGGGGATTCACCCCTCCACTTT | CAISDPPGQGDSPLHF
TRBD2 | . | TRBJ2-2 | TRBV19 | TGTGCCAGTAGTATAGATCTATTAGCGGGAGAGTACACCGGGGAGCTGTTTTTT | CASSIDLLAGEYTGELFF
. | . | TRBJ2-7 | TRBV4-2 | TGTGCCAGCAGCCCCGGCCCAGGGGCCTACGAGCAGTACTTC | CASSPGPGAYEQYF
. | . | TRBJ2-3 | TRBV27 | TGTGCCAGCAGTTTAAGGGACCCCGGAACAGATACGCAGTATTTT | CASSLRDPGTDTQYF
TRBD1 | . | TRBJ1-5 | TRBV19 | TGTGCCAGTAGTATCCAGACAGGGAATCAGCCCCAGCATTTT | CASSIQTGNQPQHF
. | few | TRBJ2-2 | TRBV27 | TGTGCCAGCAGTGAGGAGGCCACCGGGGAGCTGTTTTTT | CASSEEATGELFF
TRBD1 | once | TRBJ2-3 | TRBV27 | TGTGCCAGCAGTCTGGGGACAGGGGGTCGCACAGATACGCAGTATTTT | CASSLGTGGRTDTQYF
TRBD1 | . | TRBJ2-7 | TRBV5-1 | TGCGCCAGCCGTCCCACAGGGGGCTTTTACGAGCAGTACTTC | CASRPTGGFYEQYF
. | . | TRBJ1-2 | TRBV27 | TGTGCCAGCAGTTTTCTGCAGGGGACAGGCTACACCTTC | CASSFLQGTGYTF
TRBD2 | . | TRBJ2-7 | TRBV25-1 | TGTGCCAGCTCCCGGGGGGACCTCTACGAGCAGTACTTC | CASSRGDLYEQYF
. | . | TRBJ2-7 | TRBV6-1 | TGTGCCAGCAGCCAGAGTTACTTTCCCTACGAGCAGTACTTC | CASSQSYFPYEQYF
. | . | TRBJ2-1 | TRBV15 | TGTGCCACCGGCAGGTCCTACAATGAGCAGTTCTTC | CATGRSYNEQFF
. | . | TRBJ2-6 | TRBV15 | TGTGCCACCAGCGGAGCGACGTTTTCCCCATCTGGGGCCAACGTCCTGACTTTC | CATSGATFSPSGANVLTF
TRBD2 | . | TRBJ2-1 | TRBV7-7 | TGTGCCAGCAGCCCAGGGCGGGAGCTGAACAATGAGCAGTTCTTC | CASSPGRELNNEQFF
. | . | TRBJ2-5 | TRBV7-9 | TGTGCCAGCAGCTTAGCGCGGGTAGGGGGGGAGACCCAGTACTTC | CASSLARVGGETQYF
. | . | TRBJ2-5 | TRBV28 | TGTGCCAGCAGTCCCCCGGACCCGTCCGGAACCCAGTACTTC | CASSPPDPSGTQYF
TRBD1 | . | TRBJ1-4 | TRBV7-2 | TGTGCCAGCAGCTTAGGCAGGGGGTACTTTAATGAAAAACTGTTTTTT | CASSLGRGYFNEKLFF
. | few | TRBJ1-2 | TRBV30 | TGTGCCTGGACCTTAAGGCAGCGCTACACCTTC | CAWTLRQRYTF
. | . | TRBJ2-5 | TRBV19 | TGTGCCAGTAGGGGGGCAGGCGTGGAGACCCAGTACTTC | CASRGAGVETQYF
. | . | TRBJ2-7 | TRBV9 | TGTGCCAGCAGCCGGGGGATGAACTACGAGCAGTACTTC | CASSRGMNYEQYF
TRBD2 | . | TRBJ2-7 | TRBV4-2 | TGTGCCAGCAGCCAAGGACCGGGACTAGCGGAGACCTACGAGCAGTACTTC | CASSQGPGLAETYEQYF
. | . | TRBJ2-1 | TRBV6-5 | TGTGCCAGCGGGCAGGGTCGGCCTGAGCAGTTCTTC | CASGQGRPEQFF
. | . | TRBJ2-3 | TRBV28 | TGTGCCAGCAGTAATCGGGACCCAGAAGGGGAAGATACGCAGTATTTT | CASSNRDPEGEDTQYF
TRBD2 | once | TRBJ2-1 | TRBV4-2 | TGTGCCAGCAGCTCACGGGAGGACTACAATGAGCAGTTCTTC | CASSSREDYNEQFF
TRBD1 | . | TRBJ2-7 | TRBV28 | TGTGCCAGCAGACGGACAGGGCCCTACGAGCAGTACTTC | CASRRTGPYEQYF
. | . | TRBJ2-5 | TRBV19 | TGTGCCAGTAGACCGCAAGGTGTGGAGACCCAGTACTTC | CASRPQGVETQYF
. | . | TRBJ2-1 | TRBV4-1 | TGCGCCAGCAGCCAGGGAGGTGAGCAGTTCTTC | CASSQGGEQFF
. | . | TRBJ2-1 | TRBV6-4 | TGTGCCAGCAGTGACACGAACAATGAGCAGTTCTTC | CASSDTNNEQFF
. | . | TRBJ2-2 | TRBV30 | TGTGCCTGGAGTTATTGGGGGACCGACAGAACCGGGGAGCTGTTTTTT | CAWSYWGTDRTGELFF
. | . | TRBJ1-1 | TRBV19 | TGTGCCAGTCGAGGGACGGACACTGAAGCTTTCTTT | CASRGTDTEAFF
. | . | TRBJ2-1 | TRBV5-6 | TGTGCCAGCAGCTCTAACAATGAGCAGTTCTTC | CASSSNNEQFF